These T cell receptor beta chains were read from a single sample in a study of T-cell reconstitution after alpha-beta-depleted transplantation in children. TCRdb recomputed calls from the PCR reads with MiXCR, one row per CDR3 protein. Of about 830,000 distinct CDR3 sequences in the sample, about 16% are singletons; the top ten hold about 5%. Specimen: PBMCs, mostly from graft donor cells, collected 360 days after TCRalphabeta/CD19-depleted stem cell transplant. The origin of the receptors is a male patient under 18 who had a stem cell transplant for acute lymphoblastic leukemia, so the T cells may come from the graft donor. Each CDR3 is given with its conserved first and last residue. A D gene is named only where the DNA matches it firmly. Only part of the rows carry a size: once, few, many, or a class if the clone is expanded.

>NA|TRBV29-1|TRBJ2-5|12|few
CSVQESGETQYF
TGCAGCGTTCAGGAGAGCGGAGAGACCCAGTACTTC
>NA|TRBV27|TRBJ2-4|15|few
CASSLRGGAKNIQYF
TGTGCCAGCAGTTTAAGGGGGGGGGCCAAAAACATTCAGTACTTC
>TRBD1|TRBV7-9|TRBJ2-5|15|NA
CASSSGQGAWETQYF
TGTGCCAGCAGCTCCGGACAGGGGGCTTGGGAGACCCAGTACTTC
>NA|TRBV5-1|TRBJ2-7|12|many
CASSILTYEQYF
TGCGCCAGCAGCATCTTGACCTACGAGCAGTACTTC
>NA|TRBV10-3|TRBJ2-5|14|NA
CAISGGSTQETQYF
TGTGCCATCAGTGGGGGCAGTACCCAAGAGACCCAGTACTTC
>NA|TRBV25-1|TRBJ1-2|14|NA
CASSGNSLLYGYTF
TGTGCCAGCAGTGGAAACAGTCTCCTCTATGGCTACACCTTC
>TRBD2|TRBV6-2/TRBV6-3|TRBJ2-2|17|NA
CASRTRLAGGYTGELFF
TGTGCCAGCAGAACTAGACTAGCGGGAGGCTACACCGGGGAGCTGTTTTTT
>NA|TRBV12-3/TRBV12-4|TRBJ2-1|13|NA
CASNWDQVNEQFF
TGTGCCAGCAATTGGGACCAAGTCAATGAGCAGTTCTTC
>TRBD1|TRBV5-1|TRBJ1-1|14|few
CASSARQGRTEAFF
TGCGCCAGCAGCGCCCGACAGGGAAGAACTGAAGCTTTCTTT
>NA|TRBV10-2|TRBJ2-3|12|few
CASKKSTDTQYF
TGCGCCAGCAAGAAATCCACAGATACGCAGTATTTT
>TRBD2|TRBV20-1|TRBJ2-4|14|NA
CSALEGTRGNIQYF
TGCAGTGCCTTGGAGGGGACTAGGGGAAACATTCAGTACTTC
>TRBD2|TRBV12-3/TRBV12-4|TRBJ2-3|15|few
CASTLGSGRLDTQYF
TGTGCCAGCACCCTGGGTAGCGGGAGGTTAGATACGCAGTATTTT
>TRBD1|TRBV6-5|TRBJ1-3|15|NA
CASSYSGGTGNTIYF
TGTGCCAGCAGTTACTCAGGGGGCACTGGAAACACCATATATTTT
>NA|TRBV27|TRBJ1-5|15|NA
CASSPADSSNQPQHF
TGTGCCAGCAGCCCGGCCGACAGTAGCAATCAGCCCCAGCATTTT
>NA|TRBV25-1|TRBJ1-1|14|NA
CASKGLWMNTEAFF
TGTGCCAGCAAGGGGCTTTGGATGAACACTGAAGCTTTCTTT
>NA|TRBV27|TRBJ2-1|19|NA
CASNSPSLGVSGGGYEQFF
TGTGCCAGCAATTCTCCATCCCTAGGGGTGTCGGGTGGAGGCTATGAGCAGTTCTTC
>TRBD1|TRBV20-1|TRBJ2-1|17|many
CSATGQDILYSYNEQFF
TGCAGTGCTACCGGACAGGACATCCTATACTCCTACAATGAGCAGTTCTTC
>NA|TRBV9|TRBJ2-6|16|NA
CASSPGYLAGANVLTF
TGTGCCAGCAGTCCAGGGTACTTGGCTGGGGCCAACGTCCTGACTTTC
>NA|TRBV2|TRBJ1-6|15|many
CASSERGAGNSPLHF
TGTGCCAGCAGTGAACGGGGGGCGGGTAATTCACCCCTCCACTTT
>NA|TRBV2|TRBJ2-1|13|few
CASSDRGGSEQFF
TGTGCCAGCAGTGATAGGGGGGGGAGTGAGCAGTTCTTC
>NA|TRBV5-1|TRBJ2-5|15|many
CASSLAGDRRETQYF
TGCGCCAGCAGCTTGGCCGGTGACAGAAGAGAGACCCAGTACTTC
>TRBD2|TRBV12-3/TRBV12-4|TRBJ2-1|16|NA
CASRPTSGRASNEQFF
TGTGCCAGCAGACCGACTAGCGGGAGGGCCTCCAATGAGCAGTTCTTC
>TRBD2|TRBV9|TRBJ2-7|20|many
CASSAGPGTSGRVSSYEQYF
TGTGCCAGCAGCGCCGGACCCGGGACTAGCGGGAGGGTAAGCTCCTACGAGCAGTACTTC
>TRBD2|TRBV7-6|TRBJ2-1|18|NA
CASSFADWGSGRANEQFF
TGTGCCAGCAGCTTCGCTGACTGGGGTAGCGGGAGGGCCAATGAGCAGTTCTTC
>NA|TRBV29-1|TRBJ1-5|15|few
CSVTKDGRSGQPQHF
TGCAGCGTTACCAAGGACGGGAGAAGTGGCCAGCCCCAGCATTTT
>NA|TRBV7-8|TRBJ1-2|13|few
CASSRAFLYGYTF
TGTGCCAGCAGCCGGGCTTTCCTCTATGGCTACACCTTC
>NA|TRBV11-3|TRBJ2-1|16|NA
CASSLDGSPTYNEQFF
TGTGCCAGCAGCTTAGATGGAAGTCCGACCTACAATGAGCAGTTCTTC
>NA|TRBV5-1|TRBJ2-3|15|NA
CASSPLVGGTDTQYF
TGCGCCAGCAGCCCCCTGGTGGGGGGCACAGATACGCAGTATTTT
>NA|TRBV12-3/TRBV12-4|TRBJ2-5|14|many
CASSATMYQETQYF
TGTGCCAGCAGCGCTACTATGTACCAAGAGACCCAGTACTTC
>NA|TRBV30|TRBJ2-3|13|few
CAWSPRGTDTQYF
TGTGCCTGGAGTCCGAGGGGCACAGATACGCAGTATTTT
>NA|TRBV15|TRBJ2-2|14|few
CATSRVGDTGELFF
TGTGCCACCAGCAGAGTAGGGGACACCGGGGAGCTGTTTTTT
>TRBD2|TRBV27|TRBJ2-2|15|many
CASSYSGSVSGELFF
TGTGCCAGCAGTTATAGCGGGAGTGTTTCCGGGGAGCTGTTTTTT
>NA|TRBV12-3/TRBV12-4|TRBJ1-2|16|few
CASSLALGGGLYGYTF
TGTGCCAGCAGTTTAGCGCTTGGGGGAGGCCTTTATGGCTACACCTTC
>NA|TRBV29-1|TRBJ2-2|13|many
CSVEKPNTGELFF
TGCAGCGTTGAGAAGCCGAACACCGGGGAGCTGTTTTTT
>NA|TRBV4-1|TRBJ2-2|16|few
CASSRHSVPDTGELFF
TGCGCCAGCAGCCGTCACTCGGTTCCGGACACCGGGGAGCTGTTTTTT
>TRBD2|TRBV5-1|TRBJ2-2|16|NA
CASSLGGLADTGELFF
TGCGCCAGCAGCTTGGGTGGCCTAGCGGACACCGGGGAGCTGTTTTTT
>NA|TRBV30|TRBJ2-1|13|NA
CAWSPVHYNEQFF
TGTGCCTGGAGTCCCGTCCACTACAATGAGCAGTTCTTC
>NA|TRBV4-1|TRBJ2-7|13|few
CASSPGGFYEQYF
TGCGCCAGCAGCCCGGGCGGTTTCTACGAGCAGTACTTC
>TRBD2|TRBV11-3|TRBJ2-1|15|NA
CASSSTSFSYNEQFF
TGTGCCAGCAGCTCGACTAGCTTCTCCTACAATGAGCAGTTCTTC
>TRBD2|TRBV4-2|TRBJ2-1|18|few
CASSQDRGTSGIYNEQFF
TGTGCCAGCAGCCAAGACCGGGGGACTAGCGGGATCTACAATGAGCAGTTCTTC
>NA|TRBV20-1|TRBJ1-5|13|few
CSASLQLGQPQHF
TGCAGTGCTAGTTTACAGCTAGGGCAGCCCCAGCATTTT
>TRBD2|TRBV20-1|TRBJ2-1|13|NA
CSANSGPYNEQFF
TGCAGTGCCAATAGCGGGCCCTACAATGAGCAGTTCTTC
>NA|TRBV6-1|TRBJ2-5|14|NA
CASSPGTSVKTQYF
TGTGCCAGCAGTCCAGGGACATCTGTAAAGACCCAGTACTTC
>NA|TRBV27|TRBJ2-2|14|NA
CASSLTDITGELFF
TGTGCCAGCAGTTTAACGGACATCACCGGGGAGCTGTTTTTT
>TRBD2|TRBV4-2|TRBJ2-1|17|many
CASSGPAGGFSYNEQFF
TGTGCCAGCAGTGGCCCAGCGGGAGGTTTCTCCTACAATGAGCAGTTCTTC
>TRBD2|TRBV2|TRBJ2-2|16|few
CAAGLAGFLNTGELFF
TGTGCCGCGGGACTAGCGGGATTCCTGAACACCGGGGAGCTGTTTTTT
>NA|TRBV29-1|TRBJ2-5|12|NA
CSVETSGETQYF
TGCAGCGTTGAGACCAGCGGAGAGACCCAGTACTTC
>TRBD2|TRBV5-1|TRBJ2-1|20|few
CASRFPGLAGGPSSYNEQFF
TGCGCCAGCAGATTTCCGGGACTAGCGGGAGGGCCAAGCTCCTACAATGAGCAGTTCTTC
>NA|TRBV25-1|TRBJ2-6|16|once
CASSAPNRAGANVLTF
TGTGCCAGCAGTGCCCCCAACCGGGCTGGGGCCAACGTCCTGACTTTC
>TRBD2|TRBV4-1|TRBJ2-7|14|NA
CASSSSGRPYEQYF
TGCGCCAGCAGCTCTAGCGGGAGGCCCTACGAGCAGTACTTC
>NA|TRBV5-1|TRBJ2-5|15|few
CASSPTGRGTETQYF
TGCGCCAGCAGCCCCACAGGACGGGGGACGGAGACCCAGTACTTC
>TRBD1|TRBV4-1|TRBJ2-2|16|few
CASSQVGQAITGELFF
TGCGCCAGCAGCCAAGTGGGACAGGCGATCACCGGGGAGCTGTTTTTT
>NA|TRBV24-1|TRBJ2-7|13|few
CATSETNRDEQYF
TGTGCCACCAGTGAAACGAACAGGGACGAGCAGTACTTC
>TRBD2|TRBV12-3/TRBV12-4|TRBJ2-5|13|NA
CASSAREGETQYF
TGTGCCAGCAGTGCCCGGGAGGGGGAGACCCAGTACTTC
>TRBD1|TRBV18|TRBJ2-7|13|NA
CATGDRATYEQYF
TGTGCCACCGGGGACAGGGCAACCTACGAGCAGTACTTC